This T cell receptor (beta chain) was sequenced in a study of cytomegalovirus exposure and HLA in healthy donors. PCR involved 60 Vbeta and 13 Jbeta primers. Data came from immunoSEQ multiplex PCR; TCRdb stores just in-frame clones and leaves some out. The sample consists of around 100,000 clones, roughly three quarters of them appearing once. General study results and limits: Confirmation was obtained in vitro that a few CMV-associated chains are specific for CMV antigens.

Note on this clone: Its antigen remains unidentified.

The CDR3 spans 16 residues. Germline values: CDR1 LGHNA, CDR2 YSLEER. Deletions cut 2 bases from V and 0 bases from J, with 8 bases between. Sequenced input: PBMCs. The origin of this receptor is a man between 40 and 49 years old in good health and CMV-seronegative. V is TRBV4-3 and J is TRBJ2-6; the D is unclear. As DNA, the CDR3 is TGCGCCAGCAGCCAAACGCGTCTCTCTGGGGCCAACGTCCTGACTTTC. Its translation: CASSQTRLSGANVLTF.